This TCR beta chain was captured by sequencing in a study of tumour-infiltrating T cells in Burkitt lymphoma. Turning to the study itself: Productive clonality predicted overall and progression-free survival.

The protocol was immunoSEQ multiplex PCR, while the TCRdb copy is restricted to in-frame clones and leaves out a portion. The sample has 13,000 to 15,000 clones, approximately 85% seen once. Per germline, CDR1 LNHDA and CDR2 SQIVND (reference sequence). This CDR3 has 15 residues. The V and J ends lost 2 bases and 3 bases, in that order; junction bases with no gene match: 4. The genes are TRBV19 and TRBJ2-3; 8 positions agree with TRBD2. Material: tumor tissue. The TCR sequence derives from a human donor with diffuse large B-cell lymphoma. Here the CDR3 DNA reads TGTGCCAGTAGTATAAGTAGCGGGGATACAGATACGCAGTATTTT. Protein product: CASSISSGDTDTQYF.